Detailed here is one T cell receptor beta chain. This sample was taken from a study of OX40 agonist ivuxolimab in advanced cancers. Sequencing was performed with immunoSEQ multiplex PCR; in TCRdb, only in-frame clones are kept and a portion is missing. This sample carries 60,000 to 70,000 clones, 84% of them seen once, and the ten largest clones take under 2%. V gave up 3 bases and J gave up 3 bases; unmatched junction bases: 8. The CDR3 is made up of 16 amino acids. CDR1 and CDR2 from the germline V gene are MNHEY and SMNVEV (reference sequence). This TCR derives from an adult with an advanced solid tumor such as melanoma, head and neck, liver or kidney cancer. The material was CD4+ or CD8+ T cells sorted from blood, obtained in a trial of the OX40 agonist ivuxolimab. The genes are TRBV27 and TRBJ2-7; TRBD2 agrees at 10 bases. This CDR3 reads CASSFASGRRFYEQYF. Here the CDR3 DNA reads TGTGCCAGCAGTTTTGCTAGCGGGAGAAGGTTCTACGAGCAGTACTTC.